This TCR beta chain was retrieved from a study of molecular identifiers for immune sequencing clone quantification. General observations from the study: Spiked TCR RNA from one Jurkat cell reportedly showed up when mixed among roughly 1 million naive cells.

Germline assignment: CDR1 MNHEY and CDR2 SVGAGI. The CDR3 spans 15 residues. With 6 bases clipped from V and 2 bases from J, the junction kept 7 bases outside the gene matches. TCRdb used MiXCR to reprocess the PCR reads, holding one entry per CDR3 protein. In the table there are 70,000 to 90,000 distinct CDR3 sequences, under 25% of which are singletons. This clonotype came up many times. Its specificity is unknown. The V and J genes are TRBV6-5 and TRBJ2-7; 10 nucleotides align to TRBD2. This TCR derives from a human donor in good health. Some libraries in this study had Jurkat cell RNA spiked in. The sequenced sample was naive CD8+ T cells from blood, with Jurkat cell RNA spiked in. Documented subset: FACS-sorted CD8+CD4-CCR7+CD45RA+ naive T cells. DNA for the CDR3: TGTGCCAGCAGGCCTAGGACTAGCGGTACCTACGAGCAGTACTTC. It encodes CASRPRTSGTYEQYF.